This T cell receptor beta chain was captured in a study of blood T cell repertoires in COVID-19. Study-level information: The cDNA or gDNA used as material had been derived from T cells, B-cell-depleted T cells, or PBMCs.

Original data processing: The authors estimated nucleated cell counts from reference gene primer amplification. Clones were read by immunoSEQ multiplex PCR, and TCRdb kept only the in-frame ones, dropping some. The DNA was the basis for D and trimming; V, J and clone size are from that table. This sample yields a few hundred thousand clones, of which roughly four fifths are seen a single time; around 9% belongs to the top ten. V was cut by 3 bases and J by 2 bases, with 10 bases left in between. Germline CDR1 reads MNHEY; CDR2 reads SMNVEV (reference sequence). There are 14 residues in the CDR3. Participants' own reports of clinical history determined their cohort assignment.

The V gene is TRBV27, the J gene TRBJ1-2; tentative D call: TRBD1 (6 bases). The sample was PBMCs or T cells enriched from blood (not recorded which). This TCR was sampled from a middle-aged man who had recovered from COVID-19. This CDR3 is CASSFGGANYGYTF. As DNA, the CDR3 is TGTGCCAGCAGTTTTGGGGGCGCGAACTATGGCTACACCTTC.